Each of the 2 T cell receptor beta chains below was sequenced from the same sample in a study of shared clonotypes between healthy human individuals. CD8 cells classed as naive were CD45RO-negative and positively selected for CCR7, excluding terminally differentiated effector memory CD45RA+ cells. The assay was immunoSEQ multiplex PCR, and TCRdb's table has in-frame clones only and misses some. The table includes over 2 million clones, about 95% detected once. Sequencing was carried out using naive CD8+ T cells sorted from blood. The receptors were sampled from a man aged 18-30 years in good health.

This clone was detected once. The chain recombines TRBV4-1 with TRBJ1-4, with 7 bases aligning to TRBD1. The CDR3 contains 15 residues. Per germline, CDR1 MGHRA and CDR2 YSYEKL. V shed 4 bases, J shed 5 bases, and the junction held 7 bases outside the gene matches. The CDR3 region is CASSPRKGANEKLFF. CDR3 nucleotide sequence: TGCGCCAGCAGCCCCCGAAAGGGGGCGAATGAAAAACTGTTTTTT.

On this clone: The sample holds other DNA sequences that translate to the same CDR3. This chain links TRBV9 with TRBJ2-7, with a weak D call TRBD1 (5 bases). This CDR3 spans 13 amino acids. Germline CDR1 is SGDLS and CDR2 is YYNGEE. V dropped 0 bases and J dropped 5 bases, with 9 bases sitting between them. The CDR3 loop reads CASSVGQGHEQYF. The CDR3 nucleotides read TGTGCCAGCAGCGTAGGGCAGGGCCACGAGCAGTACTTC.